This TCR beta chain was recovered during a study of blood T cell repertoires in COVID-19. Study at large: From T cells, B-cell-depleted T cells, or PBMCs came the material, which was cDNA or gDNA.

The Seattle patients joined while their infection was active and were tracked longitudinally afterward. Generated by immunoSEQ multiplex PCR, the TCRdb table keeps only in-frame clones and is missing some. The sample lists some 270,000 clones; more than 65% were seen once. V trimming: 7 bases; J trimming: 15 bases; junction bases outside the gene matches: 11. This CDR3 is 14 amino acids long. Germline V lookup: CDR1 LGHDT, CDR2 YNNKEL (reference sequence). The TCR comes from a person aged 70 to 80 with COVID-19, enrolled during active disease. The sample consisted of peripheral blood. The gene calls are TRBV3-1 (or the pseudogene TRBV3-2) and TRBJ2-1; the match to TRBD2 covers 14 bases. The CDR3 reads CASKPGLAGEDRFF. CDR3 in DNA: TGTGCCAGCAAACCGGGACTAGCGGGAGAGGACCGGTTCTTC.